This TCR beta chain derives from a study of T cells in Graves' hyperthyroidism and ophthalmopathy. V was cut by 4 bases and J by 4 bases, with 15 bases left in between. The CDR3 runs 15 residues. Germline values: CDR1 SGHRS, CDR2 YFSETQ. RNA transcripts were the template for amplifying TCR beta CDR3 regions. First-round RT-PCR of the TCR CDR3 relied on the HTBI primer set. TCRdb re-called the multiplex PCR reads through MiXCR, storing one row per CDR3 protein. The table includes roughly 510,000 distinct CDR3 sequences, 40% to 55% detected once. Every diagnosis used clinical symptoms, serum thyroxine and TRAb, thyroid ultrasound and orbital computed tomography.

This TCR was recovered from an adult woman with Graves' disease, either hyperthyroidism or ophthalmopathy (not recorded which). The sequenced sample consisted of peripheral blood or thyroid tissue (not recorded which). This chain uses TRBV5-1 with TRBJ1-5; maybe TRBD1 (5 bases). CDR3 region: CASSTVGRGNQPQHF. The CDR3 DNA reads TGCGCCAGCAGCACGGTAGGGAGGGGAAATCAGCCCCAGCATTTT.